The 4 T cell receptor beta chains in this list originate from one sample, sequenced in a study of T cells after yellow fever vaccination. MiXCR, applied by TCRdb to the 5' RACE reads, yields one record per CDR3 protein. Altogether about 170,000 distinct CDR3 sequences are present, 11% being singletons, with the ten largest covering 35% to 40%. This specimen was CD8+ T cells sorted from PBMCs, taken 15 days after the yellow fever booster vaccination. These receptors all come from a man younger than 35 who received the YFV17D yellow fever vaccine.

The gene calls are TRBV19 and TRBJ2-7; the D is unclear. Germline CDR1 reads LNHDA; CDR2 reads SQIVND (reference sequence). The CDR3 totals 13 residues. Trimming cost V 3 bases and J 4 bases, with 10 bases left between them. CDR3 sequence reads: CASSISPGYEQYF. Here the CDR3 DNA reads TGTGCCAGTAGTATTTCCCCCGGATACGAGCAGTACTTC.

This clonotype was observed a few times. The chain recombines TRBV4-1 with TRBJ1-2; D unresolved. Germline V gene sequence: CDR1 MGHRA, CDR2 YSYEKL. CDR3 length: 14 residues. With 4 bases removed from V and 4 bases from J, the gap between germline ends came to 13 bases. The CDR3 region has the DNA TGCGCCAGCAGCCCCCCGGCCCAGGTCTATGGCTACACCTTC. This codes for CASSPPAQVYGYTF.

The chain carries TRBV5-1 and TRBJ1-1, with 11 bases fitting TRBD1. J lost 4 bases, V lost 3 bases, and 5 bases had no gene match. The germline CDR1 and CDR2 sequences are SGHRS and YFSETQ. The CDR3 covers 15 residues. CDR3 sequence: CASSWTGGGFTEAFF. CDR3 sequence (DNA): TGCGCCAGCAGCTGGACAGGGGGCGGCTTCACTGAAGCTTTCTTT.

This rearrangement joins TRBV6-5 to TRBJ2-3; D not resolved. With 0 bases removed from V and 6 bases from J, the gap between germline ends came to 10 bases. This CDR3 region has 14 residues. Germline values: CDR1 MNHEY, CDR2 SVGAGI. The CDR3 loop is CASSYSAPTDTQYF. The DNA of the CDR3 is TGTGCCAGCAGTTACTCAGCCCCGACGGATACGCAGTATTTT.